This TCR beta chain was sequenced during a study of T cell repertoires in cytomegalovirus infection. Study-level information: CMV infection plus the matching HLA type was flagged by public TCR beta signatures. Whole-study findings and limits: Clonotype analysis showed dominance of the ex vivo response by HLA-C-restricted CMV-specific TCR beta clonotypes.

In the case of this clonotype: Its antigen is unknown.

J lost 7 bases, V lost 5 bases, and 6 bases had no gene match. Germline V gene sequence: CDR1 SEHNR, CDR2 FQNEAQ (reference sequence). The CDR3 spans 14 residues. TCRdb reprocessed the reads via MiXCR and lists one record per CDR3 protein. The repertoire consists of approximately 280,000 distinct CDR3 sequences, with roughly 21% occurring once and the leading ten covering roughly 19%. The sample here was cultured PBMCs, taken from culture after CMV antigen stimulation. The V and J genes are TRBV7-9 and TRBJ1-4, with TRBD1 matching 8 bases. This sequence originates from a human donor in good health (CMV status not recorded). Some clones in this sample may be carry-over from other donors' samples. CDR3 region: CASSADRDIEKLFF. CDR3 coding DNA: TGTGCCAGCAGCGCGGACAGGGATATTGAAAAACTGTTTTTT.